The T cell receptor beta chain described here comes from a study of T cell responses to AZD1222 COVID-19 vaccine (dated by TCRdb to about 2021). Looking at the study overall: AZD1222 recipients with second doses at about 4 weeks or about 12 weeks were pooled, because spike-specific TCR depth and breadth did not differ between schedules. Enrollment into the trials was organized by age into subgroups of 18-55, 56-69 and 70-plus years, and those subgroups contained roughly 150, 30 and 60 TCR-sequenced participants, respectively. TCR sequencing covered 233 trial participants: 207 given two doses of AZD1222 and 26 given two doses of MenACWY control vaccine. The full study reports these points: No day 14 peak-response samples were available, so repertoires were characterized only after the peak T cell response. Conclusions about previously exposed vaccinees are limited, since just a handful of AZD1222 recipients were seropositive for SARS-CoV-2 at baseline. Nearly half of unique spike-specific TCRs reportedly recognized epitopes outside regions mutated in the B.1.351 and B.1.1.7 variants. In the small 56-69-year group, the increase in depth fell short of significance, most likely because of low power. Participants were mostly white British, with more females than males. The authors suggested clonal diversity may have been underestimated. Vaccine-associated CD4 TCRs spanned the whole spike protein, with dominant responses in regions 160-218 and 743-854. After two AZD1222 doses, both the breadth and the depth of spike-specific TCRs were significantly higher than at day 0 and than in MenACWY recipients.

Comments on this clone: Its antigen is not yet known. Base quality data are lacking; no much larger clone is found one base away.

The V end gives up 7 bases and the J end 5 bases, leaving 15 bases in the junction not matched to a gene. CDR1 and CDR2, looked up from the germline V gene (reference sequence), are SEHNR and FQNEAQ. The CDR3 holds 16 amino acids from the cysteine to the phenylalanine. Solely the CDR3 DNA is kept, with 48 bases framed from the first base. The CDR3 regions of human TCRbeta chains were analyzed by immunosequencing. Concerning the study's data processing: Repertoire TCRs were matched against a reference library of SARS-CoV-2-specific TCRs generated with the MIRA antigen-specificity platform. Breadth meant the fraction of unique TCRs that were SARS-CoV-2-associated, whereas depth meant the fraction of total T cells that were SARS-CoV-2-associated. Using the MIRA data, each spike-specific TCR was assigned both to the spike region to which the TCR was reactive and to a CD4 or CD8 class. Log10-transformed breadth and depth values were compared by one-way ANOVA with Sidak's multiple comparisons tests. TCRdb retrieved this table from immuneACCESS and kept in-frame rearrangements only. Not all clones are present; in checked studies, unresolved V genes account for under half, and no reason is known for the remainder. That table is the source of V, J and clone size, and D and trimming were worked out from the DNA. Counted in this sample were approximately 180,000 clones; just over 90% of them appeared once. The ten largest clones capture 2.5% to 3% of the sample.

According to the study, the label for this sample's time point signals: baseline before first vaccination. Samples from vaccinated people were obtained from the UK trials COV001 and COV002, which included a single-blind randomized controlled phase 2/3 trial of AZD1222 (ChAdOx1 nCoV-19) in healthy adults. Trial participant PBMC samples were collected at day 0 and day 28 after the second dose for TCRbeta chain sequencing. Source: peripheral blood, taken on day 0 of AZD1222 vaccination. The sequence was obtained from an adult in good health. The rearrangement combines TRBV7-9 with TRBJ1-1, and 8 junctional nucleotides match TRBD1. The sequenced DNA is TGTGCCAGCATCCGCCCCAAACAGGGGGGCTGGACTGAAGCTTTCTTT. Its coded protein is CASIRPKQGGWTEAFF. The variable domain in full, with residues beyond the CDR3 obtained from the reference TRBV7-9 and TRBJ1-1 genes, is DTGVSQNPRHKITKRGQNVTFRCDPISEHNRLYWYRQTLGQGPEFLTYFQNEAQLEKSRLLSDRFSAERPKGSFSTLEIQRTEQGDSAMYLCASIRPKQGGWTEAFFGQGTRLTVV.